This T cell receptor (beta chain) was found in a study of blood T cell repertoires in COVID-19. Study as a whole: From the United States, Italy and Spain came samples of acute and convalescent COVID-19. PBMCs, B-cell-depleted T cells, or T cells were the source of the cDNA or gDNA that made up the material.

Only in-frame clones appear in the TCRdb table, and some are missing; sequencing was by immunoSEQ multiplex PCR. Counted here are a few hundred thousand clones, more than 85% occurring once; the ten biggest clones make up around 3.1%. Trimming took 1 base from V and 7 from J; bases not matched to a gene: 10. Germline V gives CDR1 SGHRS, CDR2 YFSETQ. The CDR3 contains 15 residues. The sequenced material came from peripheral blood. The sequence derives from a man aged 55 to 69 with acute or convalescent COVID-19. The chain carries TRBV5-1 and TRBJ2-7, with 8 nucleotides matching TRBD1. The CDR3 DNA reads TGCGCCAGCAGCTTGCGGCAGGGGGCATCAGGGGAGCAGTACTTC. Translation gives CASSLRQGASGEQYF.